This T cell receptor (beta chain) was sequenced in a study of response to subunit inactivated influenza vaccine. V shed 8 bases and J shed 5 bases, with 10 bases lying between them. This CDR3 has 13 residues. The germline CDR1 and CDR2 sequences are ENHRY and SYGVKD. TCRdb reprocessed the RT-PCR reads via MiXCR and lists one record per CDR3 protein. The table has over 400,000 distinct CDR3 sequences, roughly 13% seen once. Ten or more counts support this clonotype. This clonotype was sampled from a man aged 45 to 65 who received an inactivated influenza vaccine. The chain links TRBV10-3 to TRBJ1-6; maybe TRBD1 (5 bases). The sequences come from PBMCs from blood, collected roughly 48 days after vaccination. The CDR3 reads CAIGAADNSPLHF. CDR3 bases: TGTGCCATCGGGGCGGCAGATAATTCACCCCTCCACTTT.